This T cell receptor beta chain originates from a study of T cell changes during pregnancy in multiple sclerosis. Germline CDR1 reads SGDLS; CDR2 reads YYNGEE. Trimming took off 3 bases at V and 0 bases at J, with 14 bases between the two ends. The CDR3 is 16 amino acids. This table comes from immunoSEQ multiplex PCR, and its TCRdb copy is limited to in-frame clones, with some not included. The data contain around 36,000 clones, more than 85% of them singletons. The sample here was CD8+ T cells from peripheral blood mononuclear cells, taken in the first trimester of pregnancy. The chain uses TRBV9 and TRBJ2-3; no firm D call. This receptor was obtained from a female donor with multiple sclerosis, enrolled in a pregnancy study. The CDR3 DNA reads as TGTGCCAGCAGCGAGCATCGGGTATCAAGCACAGATACGCAGTATTTT. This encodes CASSEHRVSSTDTQYF. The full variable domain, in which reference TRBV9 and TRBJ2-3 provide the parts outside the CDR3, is DSGVTQTPKHLITATGQRVTLRCSPRSGDLSVYWYQQSLDQGLQFLIQYYNGEERAKGNILERFSAQQFPDLHSELNLSSLELGDSALYFCASSEHRVSSTDTQYFGPGTRLTVL.